This TCR beta chain was documented in a study of T cell changes during pregnancy in multiple sclerosis. The data were produced by immunoSEQ multiplex PCR, yet TCRdb's version contains in-frame clones alone and is incomplete. The sample includes about 44,000 clones, approximately 90% of them seen just once. The CDR3 is 16 amino acids. After removal of 3 bases from V and 5 bases from J, the junction contained 7 bases not matched to a gene. Germline V gene lookup returns CDR1 SGHRS and CDR2 YFSETQ. The sequenced sample was CD4+ T cells from peripheral blood mononuclear cells, obtained before pregnancy. The chain is built from TRBV5-1 and TRBJ2-7; 14 nucleotides agree with TRBD2. The sequence was obtained from a female donor with multiple sclerosis, enrolled in a pregnancy study. DNA for the CDR3: TGCGCCAGCAGCTACGGACTAGCGGGAGGTCTAGACGAGCAGTACTTC. It yields the protein CASSYGLAGGLDEQYF.